This TCR beta chain was recovered during a study of blood T cells in healthy people across ages. Points from the study as a whole: Those diversity estimates obtained from one million T cells were thought to be underestimates. Observed TCR beta diversity showed a strong correlation with the percentage of naive T cells as measured by flow cytometry.

Each sample yielded at least 6 micrograms of PBMC total RNA. CDR1 and CDR2 from the germline V gene are SGHVS and FNYEAQ. The J segment lost 0 bases and the V segment lost 0 bases, leaving 4 bases of the junction unmatched. CDR3 size: 16 residues. PCR was performed a second time for about 7 to 12 cycles using a sample-barcoded 5' primer and a J-beta primer mix. TCRdb re-called the 5' RACE reads through MiXCR, storing one row per CDR3 protein. Among hundreds of thousands of distinct CDR3 sequences listed, more than 40% were seen once. This clonotype was seen more than once but under ten times. Its antigen is undetermined.

This clonotype was sampled from a man between 60 and 75 years old in good health. Sequencing was carried out using blood. The chain has TRBV7-6 and TRBJ2-7; 8 bases are shared with TRBD1. Here the CDR3 DNA reads TGTGCCAGCAGCTTAGCTATAGGACAGGGCTCCTACGAGCAGTACTTC. Translated, it gives CASSLAIGQGSYEQYF.